The T cell receptor (beta chain) described here comes from a study of sequential checkpoint blockade in melanoma. Here immunoSEQ multiplex PCR was the method, and the copy in TCRdb shows in-frame clones only, minus some. The sample has around 18,000 clones, just over 70% seen once. Per germline, CDR1 MGHDK and CDR2 SYGVNS. The ends were cut back, 4 bases at V and 8 bases at J, with 14 bases in the middle. The length of the CDR3 is 13 residues. Treatment here: randomized to nivolumab then ipilimumab (arm A) or the reverse (arm B). Sorted cells were live CD3+CD8+, lacking CD19 and CD56, from PBMCs. Sequencing used CD8+ T cells sorted from blood (inferred from file names), obtained from a patient given nivolumab and ipilimumab in sequence. The sequence was collected from a human donor with melanoma. The J gene is TRBJ1-2, the V gene TRBV25-1; D gene uncertain. This CDR3 reads CASSGREPSGYTF. The DNA for the CDR3 is TGTGCCAGCAGTGGCCGGGAACCGTCCGGCTACACCTTC.